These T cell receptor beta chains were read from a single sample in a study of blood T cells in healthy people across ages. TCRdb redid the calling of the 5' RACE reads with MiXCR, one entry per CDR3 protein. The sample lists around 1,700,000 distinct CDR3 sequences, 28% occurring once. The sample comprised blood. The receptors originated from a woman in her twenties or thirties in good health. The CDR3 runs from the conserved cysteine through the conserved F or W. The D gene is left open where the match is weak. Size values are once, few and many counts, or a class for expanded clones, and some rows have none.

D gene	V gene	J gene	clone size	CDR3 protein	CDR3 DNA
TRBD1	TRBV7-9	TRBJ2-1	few	CASSRGTAMYNEQFF	TGTGCCAGCAGCCGTGGGACAGCCATGTACAATGAGCAGTTCTTC
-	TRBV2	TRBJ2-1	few	CASSGGARLSEQFF	TGTGCCAGCTCTGGGGGGGCTAGGCTTAGTGAGCAGTTCTTC
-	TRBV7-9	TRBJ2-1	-	CASSIGQTAYNEQFF	TGTGCCAGCAGCATAGGACAGACGGCCTACAATGAGCAGTTCTTC
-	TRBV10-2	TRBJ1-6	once	CASSRAQGSNYNSPLHF	TGCGCCAGCAGTCGCGCTCAGGGGTCAAACTATAATTCACCCCTCCACTTT
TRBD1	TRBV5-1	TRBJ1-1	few	CASRTTGMNTEAFF	TGCGCCAGCAGAACGACAGGGATGAACACTGAAGCTTTCTTT
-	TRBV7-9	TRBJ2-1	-	CASTPSGNNEQFF	TGTGCCAGCACCCCATCGGGAAACAATGAGCAGTTCTTC
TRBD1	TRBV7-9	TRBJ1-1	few	CASSPLQGVAFF	TGTGCCAGCAGCCCACTTCAGGGGGTGGCTTTCTTT
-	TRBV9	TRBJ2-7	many	CASSGPDHYEQYF	TGTGCCAGCAGCGGCCCAGATCACTACGAGCAGTACTTC
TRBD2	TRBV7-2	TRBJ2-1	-	CASSTGRTRRQETQFF	TGTGCCAGCAGCACGGGACGGACTAGGAGGCAAGAGACCCAGTTCTTC
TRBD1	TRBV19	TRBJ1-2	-	CASTPRDRGYGYTF	TGTGCCAGTACCCCCCGGGACAGGGGCTATGGCTACACCTTC
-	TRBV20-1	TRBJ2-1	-	CSAIPGHLNNEQFF	TGCAGTGCCATCCCCGGCCACCTTAACAATGAGCAGTTCTTC
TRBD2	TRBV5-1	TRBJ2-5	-	CASSLSFVGRETQYF	TGCGCCAGCAGCTTGTCGTTCGTCGGGAGGGAGACCCAGTACTTC
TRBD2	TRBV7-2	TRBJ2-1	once	CASSANPGLASEQFF	TGTGCCAGCAGCGCAAATCCGGGACTAGCGTCTGAGCAGTTCTTC
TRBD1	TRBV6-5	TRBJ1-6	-	CATRTGIDYNSPLHF	TGTGCCACCAGGACAGGGATCGACTATAATTCACCCCTCCACTTT
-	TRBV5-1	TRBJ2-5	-	CASSSAAYQEETQYF	TGCGCCAGCAGCTCGGCAGCCTACCAGGAGGAGACCCAGTACTTC
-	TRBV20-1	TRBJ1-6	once	CSARDDRGTLHF	TGCAGTGCTAGAGATGATCGGGGCACCCTCCACTTT
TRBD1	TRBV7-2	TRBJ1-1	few	CASSGQGLSGHTEAFF	TGTGCCAGCAGCGGACAGGGGCTGAGTGGTCACACTGAAGCTTTCTTT
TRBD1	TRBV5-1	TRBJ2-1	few	CASSSIRDRERGGLRNEQFF	TGCGCCAGCAGCTCGATCCGGGACAGGGAGAGGGGGGGCCTGAGAAATGAGCAGTTCTTC